The rows below give T cell receptor beta chains drawn from one sample of a study of cytomegalovirus exposure and HLA in healthy donors. Libraries were prepared by immunoSEQ multiplex PCR; TCRdb keeps only in-frame clonotypes and omits some of them. The top ten clones hold around 0.84% of a sample with roughly 350,000 clones, approximately 90% of them seen once. Input material: PBMCs. Receptors were obtained from a woman between 18 and 29 years old in good health and CMV-seronegative. CDR3s include the opening cysteine and the closing phenylalanine or tryptophan. Fields, in order: J gene, V gene, clone size, D gene, CDR3 protein, CDR3 DNA. The D gene is left open where the match is weak. Some rows have no size entry. The others give once, few or many, or a class for an expanded clone.

j_gene: TRBJ2-1
v_gene: TRBV20-1
abundance: few
d_gene: .
CDR3aa: CSAGGRNEQFF
CDR3nt: TGCAGTGCCGGGGGTCGGAATGAGCAGTTCTTC

j_gene: TRBJ2-7
v_gene: TRBV27
abundance: .
d_gene: .
CDR3aa: CASRGGGGSYEQYF
CDR3nt: TGTGCCAGCAGAGGGGGGGGCGGGTCCTACGAGCAGTACTTC

j_gene: TRBJ1-1
v_gene: TRBV10-2
abundance: .
d_gene: .
CDR3aa: CATGEWEVTEAFF
CDR3nt: TGCGCCACCGGGGAGTGGGAGGTCACTGAAGCTTTCTTT

j_gene: TRBJ1-1
v_gene: TRBV7-8
abundance: .
d_gene: .
CDR3aa: CASSLQNTEAFF
CDR3nt: TGTGCCAGCAGCTTACAGAACACTGAAGCTTTCTTT

j_gene: TRBJ1-1
v_gene: TRBV29-1
abundance: .
d_gene: .
CDR3aa: CSVNDSEAFF
CDR3nt: TGCAGCGTTAATGACAGTGAAGCTTTCTTT

j_gene: TRBJ1-2
v_gene: TRBV7-2
abundance: few
d_gene: .
CDR3aa: CASSLAPGANYGYTF
CDR3nt: TGTGCCAGCAGCTTAGCGCCAGGGGCGAACTATGGCTACACCTTC

j_gene: TRBJ2-7
v_gene: TRBV7-3
abundance: .
d_gene: .
CDR3aa: CASSSTYEQYF
CDR3nt: TGTGCCAGCAGCTCTACCTACGAGCAGTACTTC

j_gene: TRBJ2-5
v_gene: TRBV6-5
abundance: once
d_gene: .
CDR3aa: CASSSLGEDGETQYF
CDR3nt: TGTGCCAGCAGTTCCCTAGGAGAGGATGGAGAGACCCAGTACTTC

j_gene: TRBJ1-5
v_gene: TRBV7-8
abundance: .
d_gene: .
CDR3aa: CASSRARGAAVQPQHF
CDR3nt: TGTGCCAGCAGCCGAGCTCGGGGGGCTGCGGTTCAGCCCCAGCATTTT

j_gene: TRBJ2-2
v_gene: TRBV29-1
abundance: .
d_gene: TRBD2
CDR3aa: CSAQTSGRPGELFF
CDR3nt: TGCAGCGCCCAGACTAGCGGGAGACCCGGGGAGCTGTTTTTT